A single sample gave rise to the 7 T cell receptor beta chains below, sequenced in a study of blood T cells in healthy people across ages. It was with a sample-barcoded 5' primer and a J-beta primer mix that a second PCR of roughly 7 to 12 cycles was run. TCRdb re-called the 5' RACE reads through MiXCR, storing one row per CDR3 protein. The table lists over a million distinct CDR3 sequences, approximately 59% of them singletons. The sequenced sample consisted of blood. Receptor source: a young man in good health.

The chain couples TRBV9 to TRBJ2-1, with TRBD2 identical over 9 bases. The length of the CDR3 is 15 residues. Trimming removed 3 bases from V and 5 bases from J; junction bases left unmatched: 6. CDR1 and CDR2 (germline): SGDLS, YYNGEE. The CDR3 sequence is CASSGGTSLNNEQFF. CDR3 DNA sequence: TGTGCCAGCAGCGGAGGGACTAGCCTTAACAATGAGCAGTTCTTC.

CDR3 amino acids: CASSQAFGRLVYGYTF. CDR3 DNA: TGCGCCAGCAGCCAAGCTTTCGGACGGCTAGTCTATGGCTACACCTTC. J is TRBJ1-2 and V is TRBV4-3; no clear D. Germline-derived CDR1 and CDR2 are LGHNA and YSLEER. The CDR3 is made up of 16 amino acids. Trimming removed 1 base from V and 4 bases from J, with 16 bases in between.

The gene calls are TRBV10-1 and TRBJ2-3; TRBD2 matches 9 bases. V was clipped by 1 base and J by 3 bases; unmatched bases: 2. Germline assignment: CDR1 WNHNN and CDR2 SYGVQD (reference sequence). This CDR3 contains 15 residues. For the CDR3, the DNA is TGCGCCAGCAGTGAGTTAGCGGGGGTAACAGATACGCAGTATTTT. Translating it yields CASSELAGVTDTQYF.

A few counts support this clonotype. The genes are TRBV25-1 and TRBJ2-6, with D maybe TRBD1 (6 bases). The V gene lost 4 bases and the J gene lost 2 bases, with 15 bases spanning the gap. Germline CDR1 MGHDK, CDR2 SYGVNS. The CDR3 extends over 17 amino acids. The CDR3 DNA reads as TGTGCCAGCAGTGGGGGGCCTACGTTTCCTGGGGCCAACGTCCTGACTTTC. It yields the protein CASSGGPTFPGANVLTF.

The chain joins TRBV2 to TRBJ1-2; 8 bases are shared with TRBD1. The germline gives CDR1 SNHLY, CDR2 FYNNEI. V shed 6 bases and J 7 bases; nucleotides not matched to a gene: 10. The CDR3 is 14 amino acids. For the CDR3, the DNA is TGTGCCAGCAGCATGCGACAGGGGACGGCTGGCTACACCTTC. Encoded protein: CASSMRQGTAGYTF.

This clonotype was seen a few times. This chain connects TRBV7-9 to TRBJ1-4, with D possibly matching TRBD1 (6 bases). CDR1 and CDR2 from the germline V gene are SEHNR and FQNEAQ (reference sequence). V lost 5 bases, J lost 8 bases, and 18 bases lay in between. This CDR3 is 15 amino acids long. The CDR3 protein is CASSEDRTGGEKLFF. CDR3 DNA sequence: TGTGCCAGCAGCGAAGACAGGACGGGTGGCGAAAAACTGTTTTTT.

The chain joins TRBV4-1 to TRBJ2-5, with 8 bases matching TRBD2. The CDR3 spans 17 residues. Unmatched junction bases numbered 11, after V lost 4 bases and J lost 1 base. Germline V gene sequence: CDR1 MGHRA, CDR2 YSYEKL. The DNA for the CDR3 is TGCGCCAGCAGCCGTATCGGGGGGGCCATGGTCCAAGAGACCCAGTACTTC. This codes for CASSRIGGAMVQETQYF.